This T cell receptor (beta chain) was captured in a study of cytomegalovirus exposure and HLA in healthy donors. Here immunoSEQ multiplex PCR was the method, and the copy in TCRdb shows in-frame clones only, minus some. This sample yields about 200,000 clones, of which more than 75% are seen a single time; about 2% belongs to the top ten. V lost 4 bases and J 6 bases, leaving 9 bases between the germline ends. In germline, CDR1 is SEHNR, CDR2 FQNEAQ (reference sequence). The CDR3 totals 13 residues. Material: PBMCs. The chain recombines TRBV7-9 with TRBJ2-2, with unresolved D. The receptor comes from a woman aged 18 to 35 in good health and CMV-seropositive. The CDR3 is CASSSNFPGELFF. The CDR3 DNA follows: TGTGCCAGCAGCTCGAACTTTCCCGGGGAGCTGTTTTTT.